The 3 T cell receptor beta chains presented below share a single source sample, sequenced in a study of control samples from healthy donors and cancer patients. TCRdb keeps only in-frame clones here, not all; method: immunoSEQ multiplex PCR. Among roughly 86,000 clones, more than 85% were seen once, and the ten largest hold approximately 1.5%. The specimen sequenced was blood. The source is a woman in her 30s in good health.

The rearrangement uses TRBV28 and TRBJ2-7; a weak D match, TRBD1 (6 bases). There are 16 residues in the CDR3. The germline V gene has CDR1 MDHEN and CDR2 SYDVKM. V lost 6 bases and J 0 bases, leaving 18 bases between the germline ends. The CDR3 DNA reads as TGTGCCAGCAGCTGGGTCTGGCAGGGGCCCTCCTACGAGCAGTACTTC. Amino acids: CASSWVWQGPSYEQYF.

This clone was found once. V is TRBV6-5 and J is TRBJ1-3; unclear D gene. Germline V gives CDR1 MNHEY, CDR2 SVGAGI. Trimming took 5 bases from V and 0 from J, leaving 8 bases between them. CDR3 length: 14 residues. CDR3 region: CASSTQSSGNTIYF. The DNA of the CDR3 is TGTGCCAGCAGTACACAAAGCTCTGGAAACACCATATATTTT.

This chain connects TRBV7-8 to TRBJ2-7; D perhaps matches TRBD1 (5 bases). CDR3 size: 17 residues. The V gene's germline CDR1 is SGHVS and CDR2 FQNEAQ. The V gene lost 3 bases and the J gene lost 2 bases, with 20 bases spanning the gap. CDR3 sequence reads: CASSLDLVFTGTYEQYF. In DNA form, the CDR3 reads TGTGCCAGCAGCTTGGATCTTGTTTTTACAGGCACCTACGAGCAGTACTTC. Drawing the rest from reference TRBV7-8 and TRBJ2-7, the complete variable domain is GAGVSQSPRYKVAKRGQDVALRCDPISGHVSLFWYQQALGQGPEFLTYFQNEAQLDKSGLPSDRFFAERPEGSVSTLKIQRTQQEDSAVYLCASSLDLVFTGTYEQYFGPGTRLTVT.